This TCR beta chain was profiled in a study of T cells expressing NK-cell markers (dated by TCRdb to about 2020). In the study overall: In sorted CD3+CD56+NKG2C+, CD3+CD56+NKG2C- and CD3+CD56-NKG2C+ T-cell subsets from several donors, TCR beta-chain repertoires were profiled. Of the eight sequenced donors, seven were found to be HCMV-seropositive and one was found to be HCMV-seronegative. The eight sequenced donors were randomly selected healthy volunteers, three men and five women. Illumina HiSeq 2000/2500, MiSeq or NextSeq was used to sequence libraries as 2 x 150 bp reads. Broad study findings and their caveats: Those dominant clonotypes were again the most abundant among CD3+CD56-NKG2C+ cells in a handful of donors, at roughly 28.3-65%. In 6 or 7 donors, the dominant CD3+CD56+NKG2C+ clonotypes ranked among the top 10 CD8+ clonotypes, making up about 1.0-7.5% of CD8+ T cells. Whether the expanded NKG2C-expressing T cell clones were specific for HCMV antigens remained unclear.

To determine HCMV serostatus, a commercial ELISA kit was used to detect HCMV-specific IgG in serum. Ficoll density gradient centrifugation was used to isolate peripheral blood mononuclear cells from blood. To note about this clonotype: No cognate antigen has been identified for it.

Data came from an Illumina HiSeq 2000. TCR beta cDNA libraries were made by 5'RACE template switching that added a universal primer site and unique molecular identifiers. cDNA synthesis was primed from the TCR beta constant segment and was followed by two successive PCR amplification steps. Processing in the source paper ran as follows. MIGEC handled demultiplexing of the reads and grouping by UMI, while MiTCR was used to assemble and quantify clonotypes. To remove erroneous sequences, TCR cDNA sequences were retained only when supported by two or more reads. Downstream repertoire analysis used the tcR package, and clonotypes were matched across fractions by CDR3 nucleotide sequence plus V segment. VDJmatch was used to annotate antigen specificity against VDJdb, with one amino acid substitution in CDR3 allowed. TCRdb reprocessed the reads and assigns one entry to each CDR3 protein sequence, leaving out DNA. The V and J calls reflect TCRdb's pipeline rather than the authors' work. The table held for this sample gives some 150,000 distinct CDR3 sequences. In total, the top ten clones hold around 10% of the sample.

Inclusive of the bounding cysteine and phenylalanine, the CDR3 is 16 residues long. No DNA was logged. The germline V gene supplies CDR1 SGDLS and CDR2 YYNGEE. This TCR came from a man between 18 and 35 years old in good health. Donor details come from another sample of the same person, matched by shared clones. Sequenced: blood T cells: a sorted CD56 or NKG2C T cell subset, CD4+ or CD8+ T cells, or bulk PBMC T cells (not recorded which). In this chain, TRBV9 is recombined with TRBJ1-5. The CDR3 region has the sequence CASSVVWDASNQPQHF.